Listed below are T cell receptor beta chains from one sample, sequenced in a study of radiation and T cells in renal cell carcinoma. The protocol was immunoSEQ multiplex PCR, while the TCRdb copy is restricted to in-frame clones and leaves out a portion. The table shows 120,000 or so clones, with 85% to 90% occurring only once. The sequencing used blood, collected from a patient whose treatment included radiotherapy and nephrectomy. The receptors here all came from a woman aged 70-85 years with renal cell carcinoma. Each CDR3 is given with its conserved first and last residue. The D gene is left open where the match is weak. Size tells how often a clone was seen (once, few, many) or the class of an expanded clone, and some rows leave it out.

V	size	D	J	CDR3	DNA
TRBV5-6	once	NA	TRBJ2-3	CASSLVRQVLTDTQYF	TGTGCCAGCAGCTTGGTTCGGCAGGTCCTCACAGATACGCAGTATTTT
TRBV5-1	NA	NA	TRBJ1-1	CASSPISGLPNTEAFF	TGCGCCAGCAGCCCGATTTCAGGCCTACCCAACACTGAAGCTTTCTTT
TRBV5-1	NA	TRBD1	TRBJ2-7	CASSLGRDSTYEQYF	TGCGCCAGCAGCTTGGGCCGGGACAGCACCTACGAGCAGTACTTC
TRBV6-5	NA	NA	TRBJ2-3	CASSYLGAGTDTQYF	TGTGCCAGCAGTTACCTGGGGGCAGGCACAGATACGCAGTATTTT
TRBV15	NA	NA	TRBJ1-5	CATSKDRINQPQHF	TGTGCCACCAGCAAGGATAGAATAAATCAGCCCCAGCATTTT
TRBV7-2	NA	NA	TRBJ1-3	CASSLGDPGNTIYF	TGTGCCAGCAGCTTGGGGGATCCTGGAAACACCATATATTTT
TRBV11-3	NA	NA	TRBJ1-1	CASSLGASGAQRAFF	TGTGCCAGCAGCTTAGGCGCCTCCGGGGCGCAGCGAGCTTTCTTT
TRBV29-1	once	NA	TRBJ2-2	CSVLREPASGELFF	TGCAGCGTTCTCCGGGAGCCTGCCTCCGGGGAGCTGTTTTTT
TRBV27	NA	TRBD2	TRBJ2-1	CASSAGLAGMYNEQFF	TGTGCCAGCAGCGCGGGACTAGCGGGGATGTACAATGAGCAGTTCTTC
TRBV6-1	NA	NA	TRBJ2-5	CASSEAAETQYF	TGTGCCAGCAGTGAAGCGGCGGAGACCCAGTACTTC
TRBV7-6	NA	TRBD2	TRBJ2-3	CASSLDLSGGIGDTQYF	TGTGCCAGCAGCTTAGATTTGAGCGGGGGGATAGGAGATACGCAGTATTTT
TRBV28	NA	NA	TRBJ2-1	CASRRRSEGSNEQFF	TGTGCCAGCAGGCGACGGTCCGAAGGGTCCAATGAGCAGTTCTTC
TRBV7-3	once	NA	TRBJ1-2	CASSLLPSGGYTF	TGTGCCAGCAGCTTACTACCGTCGGGTGGCTACACCTTC
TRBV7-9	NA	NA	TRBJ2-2	CASSLVSGDTGELFF	TGTGCCAGCAGCTTAGTTAGCGGTGACACCGGGGAGCTGTTTTTT
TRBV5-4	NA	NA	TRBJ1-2	CASSLPQTKTPTF	TGTGCCAGCAGCTTACCCCAGACCAAAACCCCCACCTTC
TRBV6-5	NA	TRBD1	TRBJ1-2	CATLDRGYGYTF	TGTGCCACCCTTGACAGGGGCTATGGCTACACCTTC
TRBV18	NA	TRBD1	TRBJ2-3	CASSPRHLQGARGDTQYF	TGTGCCAGCTCACCTCGTCATTTACAGGGGGCGCGGGGAGATACGCAGTATTTT
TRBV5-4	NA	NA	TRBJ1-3	CASSLVGSGNTIYF	TGTGCCAGCAGCTTGGTAGGCTCTGGAAACACCATATATTTT
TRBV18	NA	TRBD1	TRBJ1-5	CASSLDKQGAGDQPQHF	TGTGCCAGCTCACTGGACAAACAGGGGGCTGGCGATCAGCCCCAGCATTTT
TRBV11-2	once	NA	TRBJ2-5	CASSLAEQETQYF	TGTGCCAGCAGCCTCGCAGAGCAAGAGACCCAGTACTTC
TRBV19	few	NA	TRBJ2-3	CASSIGERDTQYF	TGTGCCAGTAGTATTGGGGAAAGAGATACGCAGTATTTT
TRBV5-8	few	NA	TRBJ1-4	CASSLRADEKLFF	TGTGCCAGCAGCTTGCGTGCGGATGAAAAACTGTTTTTT
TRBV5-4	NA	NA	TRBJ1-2	CASSLAGNYGYTF	TGTGCCAGCAGCTTGGCAGGGAACTATGGCTACACCTTC
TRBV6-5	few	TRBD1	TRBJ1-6	CASSQGASPLHF	TGTGCCAGCAGCCAGGGGGCTTCACCCCTCCACTTT
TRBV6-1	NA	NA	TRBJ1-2	CASSERRDLGGYTF	TGTGCCAGCAGTGAAAGGAGGGATCTGGGAGGCTACACCTTC
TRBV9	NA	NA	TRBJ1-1	CASSSRGRTEAFF	TGTGCCAGCAGCTCTCGGGGTCGAACTGAAGCTTTCTTT
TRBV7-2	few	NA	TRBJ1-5	CASSQGQSYQPQHF	TGTGCCAGCAGCCAAGGACAGAGTTATCAGCCCCAGCATTTT
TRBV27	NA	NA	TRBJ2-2	CASSFLGITGELFF	TGTGCCAGCAGTTTCTTGGGGATAACCGGGGAGCTGTTTTTT
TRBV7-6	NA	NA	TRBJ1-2	CASSFQVYYGYTF	TGTGCCAGCAGCTTCCAGGTCTACTATGGCTACACCTTC
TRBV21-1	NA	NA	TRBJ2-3	CASSKASGDTTQYF	TGTGCCAGCAGCAAAGCGAGTGGCGACACCACGCAGTATTTT
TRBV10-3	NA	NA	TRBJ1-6	CAISESAGPSSPLHF	TGTGCCATCAGTGAGTCGGCAGGACCCAGCTCACCCCTCCACTTT
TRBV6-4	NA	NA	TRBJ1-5	CASSEGSHQPQHF	TGTGCCAGCAGTGAAGGAAGCCATCAGCCCCAGCATTTT
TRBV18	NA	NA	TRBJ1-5	CASSPDRVQPQHF	TGTGCCAGCTCACCGGACAGAGTACAGCCCCAGCATTTT
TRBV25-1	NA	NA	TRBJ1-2	CASRLDSYGYTF	TGTGCCAGCAGACTAGACAGCTATGGCTACACCTTC
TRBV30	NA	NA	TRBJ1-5	CAWSVGRQGNQPQHF	TGTGCCTGGAGTGTGGGGCGGCAGGGGAATCAGCCCCAGCATTTT
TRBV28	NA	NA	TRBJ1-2	CASGTPYGYTF	TGTGCCAGCGGGACCCCCTATGGCTACACCTTC
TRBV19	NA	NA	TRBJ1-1	CASTPPGGLNTEAFF	TGTGCCAGTACCCCACCGGGGGGCTTGAACACTGAAGCTTTCTTT
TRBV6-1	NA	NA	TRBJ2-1	CASSVFGNEQFF	TGTGCCAGCAGTGTGTTTGGCAATGAGCAGTTCTTC
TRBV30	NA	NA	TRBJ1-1	CAWSVRGGNTEAFF	TGTGCCTGGAGTGTACGCGGGGGGAACACTGAAGCTTTCTTT
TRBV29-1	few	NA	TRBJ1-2	CSSGTDSNYGYTF	TGCAGCTCTGGGACCGACTCTAACTATGGCTACACCTTC
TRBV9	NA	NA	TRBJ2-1	CASSVVGNNEQFF	TGTGCCAGCAGCGTAGTGGGGAACAATGAGCAGTTCTTC
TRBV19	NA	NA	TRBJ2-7	CASRGVGYEQYF	TGTGCCAGTAGAGGAGTGGGATACGAGCAGTACTTC
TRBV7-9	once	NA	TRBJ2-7	CASSPREEGFYEQYF	TGTGCCAGCAGCCCCAGGGAGGAAGGTTTCTACGAGCAGTACTTC
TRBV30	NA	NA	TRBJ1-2	CAWIRSNYGYTF	TGTGCCTGGATCCGGTCTAACTATGGCTACACCTTC
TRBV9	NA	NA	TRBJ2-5	CASSSIGTWETQYF	TGTGCCAGCAGCTCGATTGGGACGTGGGAGACCCAGTACTTC
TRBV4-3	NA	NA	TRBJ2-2	CASSQNHPNTGELFF	TGCGCCAGCAGCCAAAACCATCCCAACACCGGGGAGCTGTTTTTT
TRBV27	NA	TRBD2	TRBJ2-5	CASSLRTSGGVMAQYF	TGTGCCAGCAGTTTGAGGACTAGCGGGGGGGTTATGGCCCAGTACTTC
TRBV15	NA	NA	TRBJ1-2	CAASGQWGYGYTF	TGTGCCGCCTCTGGACAATGGGGCTATGGCTACACCTTC
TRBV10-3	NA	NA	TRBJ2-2	CAISSNRDTNTGELFF	TGTGCCATCAGTTCTAACCGGGACACCAATACCGGGGAGCTGTTTTTT
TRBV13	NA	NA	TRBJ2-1	CASSLGPDDEGTYNEQFF	TGTGCCAGCAGCTTAGGCCCGGACGATGAAGGCACCTACAATGAGCAGTTCTTC
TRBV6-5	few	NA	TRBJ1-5	CASSYSREASNQPQHF	TGTGCCAGCAGTTACTCGAGAGAGGCAAGCAATCAGCCCCAGCATTTT
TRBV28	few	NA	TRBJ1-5	CASSSARVGNQPQHF	TGTGCCAGCAGTTCGGCAAGGGTGGGCAATCAGCCCCAGCATTTT
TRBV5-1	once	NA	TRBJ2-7	CASGQTYEQYF	TGCGCCAGCGGGCAGACCTACGAGCAGTACTTC